A selection of T cell receptor beta chains follows, all from one sample in a study of shared clonotypes between healthy human individuals. Sequenced by immunoSEQ multiplex PCR; TCRdb stores in-frame clones only, minus some. This sample has hundreds of thousands of clones, with around 73% found just once. The sequenced sample consisted of memory CD4+ T cells sorted from blood. Receptors originate from a woman in her twenties or thirties in good health. The CDR3 runs from the conserved cysteine through the conserved F or W. D genes are given only for firm matches. Clone size is stated in some rows and not others, as once, few, many or a class when expanded.

V gene	D gene	J gene	clone size	CDR3 DNA	CDR3 protein
TRBV19	NA	TRBJ2-2	NA	TGTGCCAGTAGTATTTTCGGGCCCGGGGAGCTGTTTTTT	CASSIFGPGELFF
TRBV2	NA	TRBJ2-7	NA	TGTGCCAGCAAACAGGGCAACGAGCAGTACTTC	CASKQGNEQYF
TRBV18	NA	TRBJ2-7	NA	TGTGCCAGCACCCCTTTAGGAGGGGGCGCTGGGTACGAGCAGTACTTC	CASTPLGGGAGYEQYF
TRBV30	NA	TRBJ1-1	many	TGTGCCTGGAGTCCGACAGCCAACACTGAAGCTTTCTTT	CAWSPTANTEAFF
TRBV5-1	NA	TRBJ2-7	NA	TGCGCCAGCAACCAGGACGGCCTCTCCTACGAGCAGTACTTC	CASNQDGLSYEQYF
TRBV5-1	NA	TRBJ2-7	NA	TGCGCCAGCAGCTTGGATGAATGGGCCAGCGACTCCTACGAGCAGTACTTC	CASSLDEWASDSYEQYF
TRBV7-2	NA	TRBJ2-5	few	TGTGCCAGCAGCTTAGTAGGGGGGGAGACCCAGTACTTC	CASSLVGGETQYF
TRBV6-5	NA	TRBJ2-1	NA	TGTGCCAGCAGCCTTACAGGTGTTAGTGAGCAGTTCTTC	CASSLTGVSEQFF
TRBV7-6	TRBD2	TRBJ2-2	NA	TGTGCCAGCAGCCCCCGGACTAGCGGGAGTCCCGGGGAGCTGTTTTTT	CASSPRTSGSPGELFF
TRBV2	NA	TRBJ2-3	NA	TGTGCCAGCAAATCGAAGGGAGCCGTGGCAGATACGCAGTATTTT	CASKSKGAVADTQYF
TRBV28	TRBD2	TRBJ2-7	NA	TGTGCCAGCAGTTTCTCTTGGACTAGCGGGAGTTTCTCCTACGAGCAGTACTTC	CASSFSWTSGSFSYEQYF
TRBV7-2	NA	TRBJ2-1	NA	TGTGCCAGCAGCCCCAGAAATGAGCAGTTCTTC	CASSPRNEQFF
TRBV19	TRBD1	TRBJ1-5	few	TGTGCCAGTAGTCATACAGGGGGCCTCAATCAGCCCCAGCATTTT	CASSHTGGLNQPQHF
TRBV19	TRBD2	TRBJ2-1	NA	TGTGCCAGTAGCATGACTAGCGGGAGAGGGTACAATGAGCAGTTCTTC	CASSMTSGRGYNEQFF
TRBV5-1	NA	TRBJ1-1	NA	TGCGCCAGCAGCCCTCCGGGACACTTCGAAGCTTTCTTT	CASSPPGHFEAFF
TRBV6-1	NA	TRBJ1-5	NA	TGTGCCAGCAGGACTGCAGGGGATCAGCCCCAGCATTTT	CASRTAGDQPQHF
TRBV15	NA	TRBJ2-7	once	TGTGCCACCAGCACTCGGGCCAACTCCTACGAGCAGTACTTC	CATSTRANSYEQYF
TRBV9	NA	TRBJ1-2	NA	TGTGCCAGCAGCGCGGGTCCTGGACAGAACTATGGCTACACCTTC	CASSAGPGQNYGYTF
TRBV6-1	NA	TRBJ2-2	NA	TGTGCCAGCAGTCCGAACAGGGCCGGGGAGCTGTTTTTT	CASSPNRAGELFF
TRBV18	TRBD2	TRBJ2-2	NA	TGTGCCAGCTCACCTCTAGCGGGAGCATATGCCGGGGAGCTGTTTTTT	CASSPLAGAYAGELFF